This TCR beta chain was observed in a study of blood T cells in healthy people across ages (dated by TCRdb to between 2014 and 2017). For the wider study: Template switching captured roughly one uniquely barcoded TCR beta cDNA molecule per two T cells in model experiments. The study measured age-related changes in TCR beta repertoire diversity using deep sequencing normalized with unique cDNA molecular identifiers. Four age groups were formed from the donors: young (average 16 years), middle-aged (approximately 40), aged (approximately 60) and long-lived (82). Donors of different ages were randomly distributed across sequencing lanes to avoid experimental bias. Using the same blood draw, the study looked at two additional independent replicas of 1 million unique cDNA reads for two donors, one aged 18 to 30 and the other aged 80 or older.

Libraries were built with 5' RACE. These reads were obtained on an Illumina HiSeq 2500. A second PCR of about 7 to 12 cycles was performed with a sample-barcoded 5' primer and a J-beta primer mix. Each TCR beta cDNA molecule received a unique molecular identifier from a template-switch 5' adaptor carrying 12 random nucleotides. Each sample yielded at least 2.5 million CDR3-containing paired-end reads. First-strand cDNA synthesis was performed from all RNA using the Mint cDNA synthesis kit, with priming by a TRBC-specific oligonucleotide. All cDNA was treated with uracil-DNA glycosylase and then went through a first 18-cycle PCR with the universal primers M1SS and BC2_uni_R. The source study handled its data this way. For normalization, 1 million high-quality reads, each with a distinct molecular identifier, were randomly selected from each sample. Reads with shared molecular identifiers were discarded instead of being binned into consensus sequences. MiTCR, with a Q25 quality threshold and the strictest error-elimination algorithm, was used for CDR3 identification, clonotype clustering and error correction. A nonparametric unseen species model with Euler transformation was used to estimate a lower bound on total TCR beta diversity. TCRdb redid the processing of the public reads, applying fastp at Q25 and MiXCR, and retained in-frame beta chains. All rows with the same CDR3 protein become a single entry with the most common DNA and genes. The V and J calls were not made by the authors but by TCRdb's processing. Across this sample there are some 1.5 million distinct CDR3 sequences, with approximately 43% seen only once. The top ten clonotypes cover about 4% of the sample.

A remark on this clonotype: The target of this receptor is not known. Base qualities are missing; no much larger clone stands one base away.

Via the germline V gene, CDR1 is SGDLS and CDR2 YYNGEE. V is pared back by 4 bases and J by 0 bases, with 19 bases lying between the germline termini. The CDR3 numbers 17 residues from cysteine through phenylalanine. Only the CDR3 portion is preserved as DNA: 51 bases, with reading frame beginning at the first base. The roughly 39 donors, aged about 6 to 95 years, were systemically healthy Caucasian individuals from Russia. Each donor gave ten milliliters of peripheral blood, collected into EDTA-treated Vacutainer tubes. Ficoll-Paque density-gradient centrifugation was used to isolate PBMCs, with at least 6.5 million obtained per sample. Trizol reagent was used to extract total RNA from PBMCs, with at least 5 micrograms per sample. The percentages of naive CD45RAhigh/CD27high T cells were determined by flow cytometry on a PBMC aliquot from every donor. Findings and caveats that apply to the study as a whole: Compared with the aged group, the long-lived group had more naive CD4+ T cells, fewer expanded clones and increased TCR diversity, suggesting age selection. There was a strong correlation between observed TCR beta diversity and the percentage of naive T cells measured by flow cytometry. Because profiling used bulk unsorted PBMCs, naive and antigen-experienced compartments could not be compared conclusively. Total diversity estimates from one million sequenced T cells were considered lower bounds and underestimates. The CMV infection status of donors was not known, potentially confounding age-related changes in expanded clonotypes. Observed TCR beta diversity per million T cells fell roughly linearly with age, and a significant reduction was already apparent by age around 39.

Source material: blood. This TCR came from a woman in her late teens or twenties in good health. Rearrangement joined TRBV9 to TRBJ1-2; a tentative D match to TRBD1 spans 5 bases. The DNA sequence is TGTGCCAGCAGCCCATCGAGACAGACCTTCTCTAACTATGGCTACACCTTC. This encodes CASSPSRQTFSNYGYTF.